Each of the 21 T cell receptor beta chains below was sequenced from the same sample in a study of blood T cell repertoires in COVID-19. Profiling relied on immunoSEQ multiplex PCR, and the TCRdb table lists in-frame clones only, not all of them. The table includes more than 250,000 clones, around 90% detected once. Sequencing was performed on peripheral blood. These receptors were taken from a human donor in a cohort sampled during active COVID-19.

Note on this clone: The sample contains more than one DNA sequence encoding this CDR3. This chain links TRBV5-1 with TRBJ2-5, with D perhaps matching TRBD1 (5 bases). The CDR3 is 12 amino acids. V was cut by 0 bases and J by 5 bases, with 5 bases left in between. CDR1 and CDR2 from the germline V gene are SGHRS and YFSETQ. The CDR3 region has the DNA TGCGCCAGCAGCTTGGCAGGGGAGACCCAGTACTTC. It specifies CASSLAGETQYF. The full variable domain, its missing parts supplied by reference TRBV5-1 and TRBJ2-5, is KAGVTQTPRYLIKTRGQQVTLSCSPISGHRSVSWYQQTPGQGLQFLFEYFSETQRNKGNFPGRFSGRQFSNSRSEMNVSTLELGDSALYLCASSLAGETQYFGPGTRLLVL.

The chain recombines TRBV19 with TRBJ2-7, with 9 bases aligning to TRBD2. This CDR3 contains 15 residues. The V and J ends lost 4 bases and 5 bases, in that order; junction bases with no gene match: 9. Germline V gene data show CDR1 as LNHDA and CDR2 as SQIVND (reference sequence). The CDR3 loop is CASSNGVIAGDEQYF. The CDR3 coding sequence is TGTGCCAGTAGTAATGGAGTGATAGCGGGAGACGAGCAGTACTTC.

V and J are TRBV7-9 and TRBJ1-1; D is possibly TRBD1 (6 bases). Trimming took 5 bases from V and 3 from J, leaving 10 bases between them. CDR3 length equals 13 residues. Germline V CDR1 and CDR2: SEHNR, FQNEAQ (reference sequence). The CDR3 DNA reads as TGTGCCAGCAGCCCCACAGGGCACACTGAAGCTTTCTTT. Translating gives CASSPTGHTEAFF.

The rearrangement links TRBV5-1 to TRBJ1-2; 7 bases are a match to TRBD1. V lost 7 bases to trimming and J lost 1 base; unmatched junction nucleotides: 7. CDR3 size: 14 residues. Per the germline V gene, CDR1 is SGHRS and CDR2 is YFSETQ. This CDR3 is CASGTGTVNYGYTF. CDR3 DNA: TGCGCCAGCGGCACCGGGACAGTTAACTATGGCTACACCTTC.

The chain has TRBV7-9 and TRBJ1-2; 8 bases are shared with TRBD1. Trimming removed 5 bases from V and 6 bases from J; junction bases left unmatched: 8. CDR1 and CDR2 (germline): SEHNR, FQNEAQ (reference sequence). The CDR3 spans 14 residues. In DNA, the CDR3 is TGTGCCAGCAGCCCGGGGACAGGCCCCGATGGCTACACCTTC. This encodes CASSPGTGPDGYTF.

The chain has TRBV5-5 and TRBJ1-3; weak D call: TRBD1 (6 bases). V was clipped by 3 bases and J by 1 base, with 11 bases between them. CDR1 is SGHKS and CDR2 is YYEKEE in the germline V gene (reference sequence). The CDR3 contains 15 residues. The CDR3 coding sequence is TGTGCCAGCAGCTGGACAGCCATATCTGGAAACACCATATATTTT. This encodes CASSWTAISGNTIYF.

This chain joins TRBV7-9 and TRBJ2-7; D is perhaps TRBD1 (7 bases). CDR3 length: 18 amino acids. Germline lookup yields CDR1 SEHNR and CDR2 FQNEAQ (reference sequence). V was clipped by 1 base and J by 3 bases, with 22 bases between them. CDR3 nucleotides: TGTGCCAGCAGCTTAGAACCGGACAGGCGGAGGGGTTTCTACGAGCAGTACTTC. Translating gives CASSLEPDRRRGFYEQYF. The whole variable domain, remainder taken from reference TRBV7-9 and TRBJ2-7, is DTGVSQNPRHKITKRGQNVTFRCDPISEHNRLYWYRQTLGQGPEFLTYFQNEAQLEKSRLLSDRFSAERPKGSFSTLEIQRTEQGDSAMYLCASSLEPDRRRGFYEQYFGPGTRLTVT.

The chain recombines TRBV28 with TRBJ1-3; 8 bases match TRBD1. V was pared by 3 bases and J by 8 bases, with 12 bases of the junction left unmatched. Germline V gene lookup returns CDR1 MDHEN and CDR2 SYDVKM. This CDR3 contains 16 residues. The CDR3 protein is CASSFSLGQAEYTIYF. Written as DNA, the CDR3 is TGTGCCAGCAGTTTCTCCTTGGGACAGGCGGAGTACACCATATATTTT. The variable domain in full, completed from reference TRBV28 and TRBJ1-3, reads DVKVTQSSRYLVKRTGEKVFLECVQDMDHENMFWYRQDPGLGLRLIYFSYDVKMKEKGDIPEGYSVSREKKERFSLILESASTNQTSMYLCASSFSLGQAEYTIYFGEGSWLTVV.

This clone turned up a few times. This chain connects TRBV29-1 to TRBJ1-4; 7 positions match TRBD1. Germline CDR1 SQVTM, CDR2 ANQGSEA. The CDR3 spans 13 residues. V was pared by 6 bases and J by 4 bases, with 5 bases of the junction left unmatched. Here the CDR3 DNA reads TGCAGCGTCGCCGGGACAGATAATGAAAAACTGTTTTTT. Its protein is CSVAGTDNEKLFF. Full variable domain (rest looked up from reference TRBV29-1 and TRBJ1-4): SAVISQKPSRDICQRGTSLTIQCQVDSQVTMMFWYRQQPGQSLTLIATANQGSEATYESGFVIDKFPISRPNLTFSTLTVSNMSPEDSSIYLCSVAGTDNEKLFFGSGTQLSVL.

CDR3 residues: CASSPKGLPNQPQHF. CDR3 nucleotide sequence: TGTGCCAGCAGTCCCAAGGGGTTGCCAAATCAGCCCCAGCATTTT. The V gene is TRBV27, the J gene TRBJ1-5, with a possible D match to TRBD1 (5 bases). Germline CDR1 is MNHEY and CDR2 is SMNVEV (reference sequence). The CDR3 contains 15 residues. V lost 5 bases to trimming and J lost 4 bases, with 15 bases between them.

The chain has TRBV11-2 and TRBJ2-7, with 10 bases fitting TRBD1. This CDR3 contains 15 residues. V lost 5 bases to trimming and J lost 4 bases; unmatched junction nucleotides: 8. Germline assignment: CDR1 SGHAT and CDR2 FQNNGV. CDR3 residues: CASSGKGTGVYEQYF. The CDR3, as DNA: TGTGCCAGCAGCGGAAAAGGGACAGGGGTTTACGAGCAGTACTTC.

The chain joins TRBV5-6 to TRBJ2-1; tentative D call: TRBD2 (6 bases). The V end lost 0 bases, the J end lost 3 bases, and 10 bases lay between the germline ends. Germline CDR1 SGHDT, CDR2 YYEEEE. CDR3 length equals 15 residues. The CDR3 protein is CASSLGTDYYNEQFF. In DNA, the CDR3 is TGTGCCAGCAGCTTGGGGACGGACTACTACAATGAGCAGTTCTTC.

The CDR3 region has the DNA TGTGCCAGTAGTTCGGGTCAGCCCCAGCATTTT. It translates to CASSSGQPQHF. J is TRBJ1-5 and V is TRBV19, with D hard to call. V was pared by 5 bases and J by 6 bases, with 5 bases between. The V gene's germline CDR1 is LNHDA and CDR2 SQIVND (reference sequence). The CDR3 runs to 11 residues.

This chain joins TRBV7-2 and TRBJ2-3, with a possible D match to TRBD1 (6 bases). From germline, CDR1 is SGHTA and CDR2 FQGNSA. The CDR3 runs to 14 residues. Trimming took off 5 bases at V and 11 bases at J, with 20 bases between the two ends. The CDR3, as DNA: TGTGCCAGCAGCGGACAATCGGGGACACAAAGGCAGTATTTT. It yields the protein CASSGQSGTQRQYF.

The V and J genes are TRBV9 and TRBJ2-7; possible D gene TRBD2, 5 bases. CDR1 is SGDLS, CDR2 YYNGEE, per germline. V lost 0 bases and J 7 bases, leaving 20 bases between the germline ends. The CDR3 length is 16 residues. Here the CDR3 DNA reads TGTGCCAGCAGCGTAGGTACTGGAATCGGGAAAGGGGAGCAGTACTTC. It specifies CASSVGTGIGKGEQYF.

V gene TRBV18 combines with J gene TRBJ1-4; D possibly corresponds to TRBD1 (5 bases). The ends were cut back, 2 bases at V and 12 bases at J, with 16 bases in the middle. Germline CDR1 and CDR2: KGHSH and LQKENI. The CDR3 length is 14 residues. The CDR3, as DNA: TGTGCCAGCTCACCAAGGGGTACCGAAAAGGAACTGTTTTTT. It translates to CASSPRGTEKELFF.

The J gene is TRBJ1-2, the V gene TRBV7-2; no definite D call. V lost 2 bases and J 7 bases, leaving 5 bases between the germline ends. Germline V gives CDR1 SGHTA, CDR2 FQGNSA. This CDR3 spans 11 amino acids. This chain's CDR3 is CASSLTGGYTF. Written as DNA, the CDR3 is TGTGCCAGCAGCTTAACGGGTGGCTACACCTTC.

The V and J genes are TRBV6-5 and TRBJ2-2; TRBD1 might be the D (5 bases). The germline V and J ends were trimmed by 2 bases and 4 bases, with 8 bases remaining between them. CDR3 length: 14 residues. Germline CDR1 MNHEY, CDR2 SVGAGI. CDR3 region: CASSYRGGTGELFF. CDR3 nucleotide sequence: TGTGCCAGCAGTTACAGGGGTGGCACCGGGGAGCTGTTTTTT.

The chain is built from TRBV7-2 and TRBJ2-2; 12 bases fit TRBD2. Losses at the gene ends were 1 base for V and 3 bases for J; bases not matched to a gene: 3. CDR1 is SGHTA and CDR2 is FQGNSA in the germline V gene. This CDR3 contains 17 residues. In DNA, the CDR3 is TGTGCCAGCAGCTTAGGGACTAGCGGGGATTACACCGGGGAGCTGTTTTTT. As protein: CASSLGTSGDYTGELFF.

This rearrangement joins TRBV15 to TRBJ2-3; D ambiguous. The CDR3 consists of 13 residues. Between the trimmed V and J ends, which lost 4 bases and 6 bases, there was a span of 11 bases. Germline CDR1 and CDR2: LNHNV and YYDKDF (reference sequence). The CDR3 bases are TGTGCCACCAGCATTTTGCCTGAGGATACGCAGTATTTT. Translating gives CATSILPEDTQYF.

The CDR3 reads CSVVPPTGGYGYTF. Written as DNA, the CDR3 is TGCAGCGTTGTCCCCCCGACAGGGGGCTATGGCTACACCTTC. The V and J genes are TRBV29-1 and TRBJ1-2; 9 nucleotides match TRBD1. Germline CDR1 reads SQVTM; CDR2 reads ANQGSEA. The CDR3 covers 14 residues. V was pared by 4 bases and J by 4 bases, with 7 bases of the junction left unmatched. The full variable domain, in which reference TRBV29-1 and TRBJ1-2 provide the parts outside the CDR3, is SAVISQKPSRDICQRGTSLTIQCQVDSQVTMMFWYRQQPGQSLTLIATANQGSEATYESGFVIDKFPISRPNLTFSTLTVSNMSPEDSSIYLCSVVPPTGGYGYTFGSGTRLTVV.